The present T cell receptor (beta chain) was sequenced within a study of shared clonotypes between healthy human individuals. Study findings and constraints: Naive CD4 clonotypes overlapped across a handful of donors at about 5.2%.

This CDR3 spans 16 amino acids. The ends were cut back, 4 bases at V and 0 bases at J, with 13 bases in the middle. Germline V lookup: CDR1 LNHDA, CDR2 SQIVND (reference sequence). In this sample, this clone turned up once. The target antigen is unknown. Generated by immunoSEQ multiplex PCR, the TCRdb table keeps only in-frame clones and is missing some. The profile shows over 2 million clones, about nine tenths of them singletons. The V call is TRBV19, the J call TRBJ2-4; D is uncertain. This receptor was obtained from a man in his late teens or twenties in good health. Some clones in this sample may be carry-over from other donors' samples. Sequenced sample: naive CD4+ T cells from PBMCs. Subset described: CD45RA+ positively selected. The CDR3 region has the DNA TGTGCCAGTAGTAATACGGGCCACCGAGCCAAAAACATTCAGTACTTC. Its translation: CASSNTGHRAKNIQYF.